Presented here are 6 T cell receptor beta chains from one specimen sequenced in a study of blood T cell repertoires in COVID-19. Libraries were prepared by immunoSEQ multiplex PCR; TCRdb keeps only in-frame clonotypes and omits some of them. The top ten hold 20% to 25% of the sample, which has 55,000 to 70,000 clones, roughly 86% seen once. Sequencing was performed on peripheral blood. The receptors come from a woman aged 50 to 60 with active or convalescent COVID-19.

V and J are TRBV19 and TRBJ2-7, with TRBD2 identical over 11 bases. The CDR3 is 15 amino acids. With 1 base clipped from V and 2 bases from J, the junction kept 1 base outside the gene matches. Germline CDR1 is LNHDA and CDR2 is SQIVND (reference sequence). The CDR3, as DNA: TGTGCCAGTAGTATAGTAGCGGGAGGGCCCTACGAGCAGTACTTC. As protein: CASSIVAGGPYEQYF.

V is TRBV28 and J is TRBJ1-2; maybe TRBD1 (5 bases). With 2 bases removed from V and 0 bases from J, the gap between germline ends came to 13 bases. Germline-derived CDR1 and CDR2 are MDHEN and SYDVKM. This CDR3 has 16 residues. The CDR3: CASSLGGGVSNYGYTF. For the CDR3, the DNA is TGTGCCAGCAGTTTAGGGGGGGGAGTATCTAACTATGGCTACACCTTC.

The chain has TRBV19 and TRBJ2-7; 10 nucleotides align to TRBD2. The CDR3 has 15 amino acids. In germline, CDR1 is LNHDA, CDR2 SQIVND (reference sequence). J lost 0 bases, V lost 3 bases, and 2 bases had no gene match. The CDR3 DNA reads as TGTGCCAGTAGTATTTCTAGCGGGAGCTCCTACGAGCAGTACTTC. Its translation is CASSISSGSSYEQYF. Full variable domain (outside the CDR3, taken from reference TRBV19 and TRBJ2-7): DGGITQSPKYLFRKEGQNVTLSCEQNLNHDAMYWYRQDPGQGLRLIYYSQIVNDFQKGDIAEGYSVSREKKESFPLTVTSAQKNPTAFYLCASSISSGSSYEQYFGPGTRLTVT.

J is TRBJ1-2 and V is TRBV7-2, with D tentatively TRBD1 (6 bases). Trimming left V 5 bases short and J 5 bases short, with 12 bases between. The germline CDR1 and CDR2 sequences are SGHTA and FQGNSA. This CDR3 is built from 13 residues. As DNA, the CDR3 is TGTGCCAGCAGCAGTAGGACAGCGTATGGCTACACCTTC. Translated: CASSSRTAYGYTF.

This clone was seen at least ten times. The genes are TRBV5-1 and TRBJ1-3; D ambiguous. Germline V lookup: CDR1 SGHRS, CDR2 YFSETQ. Trimming removed 1 base at V and 4 bases at J, with 24 bases between. CDR3 length: 19 amino acids. The CDR3 region has the DNA TGCGCCAGCAGCTTGTCGTACATAGGGAGGCCGTCGCGGGGAAACACCATATATTTT. Its translation: CASSLSYIGRPSRGNTIYF.

This chain uses TRBV18 with TRBJ2-3, with 8 bases lining up with TRBD2. Trimming took 3 bases from V and 9 from J; bases not matched to a gene: 17. Germline V gene data show CDR1 as KGHSH and CDR2 as LQKENI. The CDR3 loop spans 17 amino acids. This CDR3 reads CASSPPGFAGGLGTQYF. The CDR3 DNA is TGTGCCAGCTCACCCCCGGGCTTCGCGGGAGGCTTAGGGACGCAGTATTTT.